This T cell receptor (beta chain) derives from a study of cytomegalovirus exposure and HLA in healthy donors. Study-level background: Earlier, 100 million to 120 million unique TCR beta sequences were recovered from around 200 million T cells by an analysis. About 85 million unique TCRs from HLA-typed donors were held in an early release of data.

In the PCR, 60 Vbeta and 13 Jbeta primers were used. The repertoire was sequenced with immunoSEQ multiplex PCR; TCRdb's copy has only in-frame clones and lacks some. The sample comprises fewer than 150,000 clones, around 80% of which are singletons, and under 7.5% rests with the top ten. Of note for this clone: Its antigen is unknown.

Healthy bone marrow donors supplied every sample. Study-level results: A classifier reportedly called cytomegalovirus status with high sensitivity and specificity.

Sequenced sample: PBMCs. This clonotype originated in a man aged 35-49 years in good health and CMV-seropositive.

In DNA, the CDR3 is TGTGCCTGGAGTGTACATGAGGGGCGCGGGGTAGGAACTAACTATGGCTACACCTTC. It encodes CAWSVHEGRGVGTNYGYTF. The gene calls are TRBV30 and TRBJ1-2; D might be TRBD1 (5 bases). The CDR3 spans 19 residues. Trimming took off 0 bases at V and 0 bases at J, with 23 bases between the two ends. Germline V gene lookup returns CDR1 GTSNPN and CDR2 SVGIG (reference sequence).